What follows are 18 T cell receptor beta chains derived from one specimen sequenced in a study of T cells after yellow fever vaccination. In TCRdb, the 5' RACE reads were re-called with MiXCR into one record per CDR3 protein. This sample yields a few hundred thousand distinct CDR3 sequences, of which around 4.1% are seen a single time; approximately 24% belongs to the top ten. The sequencing here drew on PBMCs, taken 5 days after the yellow fever booster vaccination. The receptors derive from a man younger than 35 who received the YFV17D yellow fever vaccine.

The V call is TRBV12-3 or TRBV12-4, the J call TRBJ1-5, with D unclear. Trimming stripped 6 bases from V and 5 bases from J, with 8 bases between. CDR3 length: 12 amino acids. The CDR3 DNA sequence: TGTGCCAGCAGAAACCTCTATCAGCCCCAGCATTTT. Translated: CASRNLYQPQHF.

This clonotype was counted at least ten times. The V and J genes are TRBV29-1 and TRBJ2-3; perhaps TRBD2 as D (6 bases). V dropped 4 bases and J dropped 4 bases, with 12 bases sitting between them. CDR3 length: 13 amino acids. Germline assignment: CDR1 SQVTM and CDR2 ANQGSEA. As DNA, the CDR3 is TGCAGCGTTGTGGGCTGGGAGGCAGATACGCAGTATTTT. Its translation is CSVVGWEADTQYF.

There are a few counts of this clonotype. The chain couples TRBV28 to TRBJ2-3, with unresolved D. This CDR3 is built from 14 residues. The V and J ends lost 4 bases and 4 bases respectively, with 12 bases between them. Germline assignment: CDR1 MDHEN and CDR2 SYDVKM. CDR3 residues: CASSWSRRPDTQYF. As DNA, the CDR3 is TGTGCCAGCAGTTGGAGTAGACGGCCAGATACGCAGTATTTT. Variable domain in full (rest from reference TRBV28 and TRBJ2-3): DVKVTQSSRYLVKRTGEKVFLECVQDMDHENMFWYRQDPGLGLRLIYFSYDVKMKEKGDIPEGYSVSREKKERFSLILESASTNQTSMYLCASSWSRRPDTQYFGPGTRLTVL.

This clonotype was found a few times. The chain carries TRBV24-1 and TRBJ1-3; D remains ambiguous. Trimming cost V 5 bases and J 1 base, with 8 bases left between them. The CDR3 spans 14 residues. Germline values: CDR1 KGHDR, CDR2 SFDVKD. The CDR3 nucleotides read TGTGCCACCAGTGCTCCAGAATCTGGAAACACCATATATTTT. Translating gives CATSAPESGNTIYF.

The chain is built from TRBV19 and TRBJ1-2; D unresolved. CDR1 is LNHDA, CDR2 SQIVND, per germline (reference sequence). The CDR3 length is 14 residues. V dropped 10 bases and J dropped 3 bases, with 18 bases sitting between them. The CDR3 reads CATSEGSWDYGYTF. The DNA of the CDR3 is TGTGCCACCTCGGAGGGAAGCTGGGACTATGGCTACACCTTC. The full variable domain, with the rest looked up from reference TRBV19 and TRBJ1-2, is DGGITQSPKYLFRKEGQNVTLSCEQNLNHDAMYWYRQDPGQGLRLIYYSQIVNDFQKGDIAEGYSVSREKKESFPLTVTSAQKNPTAFYLCATSEGSWDYGYTFGSGTRLTVV.

The gene calls are TRBV5-4 and TRBJ2-3, with TRBD2 matching 8 bases. Germline CDR1 reads SGHNT; CDR2 reads YYREEE (reference sequence). The length of the CDR3 is 16 residues. With V trimmed by 10 bases and J by 1 base, 14 bases remained unmatched. The CDR3 nucleotides read TGTGCCGGTTCGAGACTAGCGTCGCCAGGCACAGATACGCAGTATTTT. It specifies CAGSRLASPGTDTQYF.

This clonotype was detected only a few times. V usage is TRBV5-1 and J usage is TRBJ2-5; tentatively, D is TRBD2 (7 bases). Looked up from germline, CDR1 is SGHRS and CDR2 is YFSETQ. The CDR3 runs to 15 residues. V shed 9 bases and J shed 5 bases, with 23 bases lying between them. The CDR3 loop reads CATTPRGGAVETQYF. CDR3 nucleotide sequence: TGCGCCACCACCCCCCGAGGGGGGGCTGTGGAGACCCAGTACTTC.

This sequence joins TRBV5-4 and TRBJ1-1; a possible D gene is TRBD1 (5 bases). The CDR3 loop spans 16 amino acids. Germline CDR1 SGHNT, CDR2 YYREEE (reference sequence). V was pared by 4 bases and J by 0 bases, with 16 bases between. CDR3 bases: TGTGCCAGCAGCCCCCCAGGGCGGGGAGTGAACACTGAAGCTTTCTTT. Translated, it gives CASSPPGRGVNTEAFF.

The rearrangement links TRBV9 to TRBJ1-4, with D unclear. V was shortened by 0 bases and J by 4 bases, with 7 bases between the two germline ends. The CDR3 is made up of 14 amino acids. Germline V gene data show CDR1 as SGDLS and CDR2 as YYNGEE. CDR3 in amino acids: CASSVGPSNEKLFF. DNA for the CDR3: TGTGCCAGCAGCGTAGGTCCAAGTAATGAAAAACTGTTTTTT.

The rearrangement links TRBV7-6 to TRBJ2-4; 12 bases match TRBD1. In germline, CDR1 is SGHVS, CDR2 FNYEAQ. The CDR3 sequence is 18 residues long. After removal of 5 bases from V and 1 base from J, the junction contained 9 bases not matched to a gene. In DNA form, the CDR3 reads TGTGCCAGCAGCCCGGGACAGGGGGCACCTAGGGCCAAAAACATTCAGTACTTC. This codes for CASSPGQGAPRAKNIQYF.

With respect to this clonotype: The missing conserved phenylalanine or tryptophan at the end of this CDR3 makes a read error likely. No DNA is shown, since the ends of the CDR3 on it are uncertain; the CDR3 is the one TCRdb lists. The chain links TRBV5-5 to TRBJ2-7; the table's D call, TRBD1, has no DNA check behind it. The CDR3 totals 14 residues, both ends included. Germline V CDR1 and CDR2: SGHKS, YYEKEE (reference sequence). CDR3 loop: CASSSIPGQALLEI.

This clonotype appeared a few times. The V and J genes are TRBV20-1 and TRBJ1-5; 7 bases are shared with TRBD1. CDR1 is DFQATT and CDR2 is SNEGSKA in the germline V gene (reference sequence). This CDR3 has 15 residues. V gave up 3 bases and J gave up 0 bases; unmatched junction bases: 5. The CDR3 protein is CSASRQGNSNQPQHF. As DNA, the CDR3 is TGCAGTGCTAGTAGACAGGGAAATAGCAATCAGCCCCAGCATTTT.

This clonotype was counted a few times. The rearrangement uses TRBV6-5 and TRBJ2-3; tentatively, D is TRBD2 (6 bases). Per the germline V gene, CDR1 is MNHEY and CDR2 is SVGAGI. Deletions cut 0 bases from V and 8 bases from J, with 15 bases between. The CDR3 contains 15 residues. As DNA, the CDR3 is TGTGCCAGCAGTTACTCGCCGGGGGATACTGGTACGCAGTATTTT. Translating it yields CASSYSPGDTGTQYF.

In this sample, this clonotype turned up many times. The V call is TRBV7-7, the J call TRBJ2-5; a weak D match, TRBD1 (5 bases). Deletions cut 5 bases from V and 2 bases from J, with 9 bases between. Germline V gene sequence: CDR1 SSHAT, CDR2 FNYEAQ (reference sequence). CDR3 length: 13 amino acids. The CDR3 region is CASSPDIQETQYF. The CDR3 DNA follows: TGTGCCAGCAGCCCGGACATACAAGAGACCCAGTACTTC.

This chain uses TRBV4-1 with TRBJ1-4; D gene unclear. Trimming took 0 bases from V and 15 from J, leaving 20 bases between them. Germline CDR1 and CDR2: MGHRA and YSYEKL. The CDR3 has 15 residues. The CDR3 DNA sequence: TGCGCCAGCAGCCAAGACGCTTTCGGCGCCAAAACATTGTTTTTT. Protein: CASSQDAFGAKTLFF.

This clonotype was detected many times. The chain employs TRBV11-2 and TRBJ2-1, with 9 bases lining up with TRBD1. Germline lookup yields CDR1 SGHAT and CDR2 FQNNGV. The junction had 12 bases not matched to a gene; V was cut back by 6 bases and J by 6 bases. The CDR3 length is 16 residues. The CDR3 loop reads CASSSLQGAAPNEQFF. In DNA, the CDR3 is TGTGCCAGCAGTAGCCTACAGGGGGCTGCTCCCAATGAGCAGTTCTTC.

This clonotype has only a few counts. This sequence joins TRBV4-2 and TRBJ2-7, with 8 bases matching TRBD1. The CDR3 covers 15 residues. CDR1 and CDR2 (germline): LGHNA, YNFKEQ. V was clipped by 4 bases and J by 2 bases; unmatched bases: 7. The CDR3 loop reads CASSLPGQEPYEQYF. Written as DNA, the CDR3 is TGTGCCAGCAGCCTACCGGGACAGGAGCCCTACGAGCAGTACTTC.

The V call is TRBV18, the J call TRBJ2-3; D is unresolved. The germline V gene encodes CDR1 KGHSH and CDR2 LQKENI. V dropped 5 bases and J dropped 3 bases, with 9 bases sitting between them. This CDR3 is 13 amino acids long. CDR3 residues: CASSTQETDTQYF. CDR3 nucleotides: TGTGCCAGCTCAACCCAGGAGACAGATACGCAGTATTTT.